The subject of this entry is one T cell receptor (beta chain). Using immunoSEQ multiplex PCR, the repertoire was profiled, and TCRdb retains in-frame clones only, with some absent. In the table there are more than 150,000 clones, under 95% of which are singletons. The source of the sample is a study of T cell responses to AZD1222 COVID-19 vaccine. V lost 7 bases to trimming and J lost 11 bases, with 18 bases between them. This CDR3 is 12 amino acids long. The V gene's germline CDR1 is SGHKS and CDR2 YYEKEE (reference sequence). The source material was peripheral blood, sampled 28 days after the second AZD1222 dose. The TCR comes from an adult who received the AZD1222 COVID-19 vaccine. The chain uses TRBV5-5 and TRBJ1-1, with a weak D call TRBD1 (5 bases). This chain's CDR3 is CASGINRGVAFF. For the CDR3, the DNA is TGTGCCAGCGGGATAAATCGGGGGGTGGCTTTCTTT.